The 20 T cell receptor beta chains presented below share a single source sample, sequenced in a study of shared clonotypes between healthy human individuals. Profiling relied on immunoSEQ multiplex PCR, and the TCRdb table lists in-frame clones only, not all of them. Found here are millions of clones, 95% of them singletons; the top ten hold 0.1% to 0.15%. Sequenced: naive CD4+ T cells sorted from blood. Subset here: CD45RA+ positively selected. Every receptor here comes from a man aged 18 to 30 in good health.

The CDR3 sequence is CAWNKPTGDQETQYF. As DNA, the CDR3 is TGTGCCTGGAACAAACCGACAGGGGACCAAGAGACCCAGTACTTC. The J gene is TRBJ2-5, the V gene TRBV30; 8 nucleotides align to TRBD1. V was pared by 4 bases and J by 0 bases, with 7 bases of the junction left unmatched. CDR1 and CDR2 from the germline V gene are GTSNPN and SVGIG (reference sequence). The CDR3 has 15 amino acids.

The rearrangement links TRBV7-2 to TRBJ1-3; D remains unclear. Trimming removed 0 bases at V and 0 bases at J, with 12 bases between. Germline CDR1 SGHTA, CDR2 FQGNSA. The CDR3 runs 17 residues. The CDR3 region is CASSLAVVGSSGNTIYF. Written as DNA, the CDR3 is TGTGCCAGCAGCTTAGCCGTGGTGGGAAGCTCTGGAAACACCATATATTTT.

The V call is TRBV2, the J call TRBJ2-7; tentative D call: TRBD1 (5 bases). Germline V CDR1 and CDR2: SNHLY, FYNNEI. Trimming stripped 8 bases from V and 1 base from J, with 15 bases between. This CDR3 has 14 residues. CDR3 in amino acids: CASRKRDSSYEQYF. For the CDR3, the DNA is TGTGCCAGCCGGAAGAGAGACAGTTCCTACGAGCAGTACTTC.

The genes are TRBV4-3 and TRBJ1-3; possibly TRBD1 for D (6 bases). The V end lost 0 bases, the J end lost 4 bases, and 19 bases lay between the germline ends. From germline, CDR1 is LGHNA and CDR2 YSLEER. The CDR3 consists of 18 residues. The CDR3 here is CASSQEVGGGAEGNTIYF. The CDR3 DNA reads as TGCGCCAGCAGCCAAGAGGTTGGGGGGGGCGCGGAAGGAAACACCATATATTTT.

The genes are TRBV5-4 and TRBJ1-5, with 7 bases that match TRBD1. With V trimmed by 0 bases and J by 2 bases, 5 bases remained unmatched. The CDR3 is made up of 16 amino acids. CDR1 and CDR2 from the germline V gene are SGHNT and YYREEE (reference sequence). CDR3 amino acids: CASSLEQGMGNQPQHF. The CDR3 bases are TGTGCCAGCAGCTTGGAACAGGGGATGGGCAATCAGCCCCAGCATTTT.

The V call is TRBV30, the J call TRBJ2-7, with D maybe TRBD1 (5 bases). The V gene's germline CDR1 is GTSNPN and CDR2 SVGIG (reference sequence). This CDR3 has 13 amino acids. The V and J ends lost 3 bases and 7 bases respectively, with 16 bases between them. The CDR3 reads CAWRSQGYGEQYF. The CDR3 DNA reads TGTGCCTGGAGGTCTCAGGGATATGGAGAGCAGTACTTC.

The chain carries TRBV9 and TRBJ2-2; TRBD2 matches at 16 bases. CDR3 length equals 18 residues. Germline-derived CDR1 and CDR2 are SGDLS and YYNGEE. V lost 4 bases and J lost 4; bases outside the gene matches: 7. The CDR3 loop reads CASSPGTSGGVSTGELFF. As DNA, the CDR3 is TGTGCCAGCAGCCCCGGGACTAGCGGGGGGGTTTCCACCGGGGAGCTGTTTTTT. The entire variable domain, with the rest obtained from reference TRBV9 and TRBJ2-2, is as follows: DSGVTQTPKHLITATGQRVTLRCSPRSGDLSVYWYQQSLDQGLQFLIQYYNGEERAKGNILERFSAQQFPDLHSELNLSSLELGDSALYFCASSPGTSGGVSTGELFFGEGSRLTVL.

The chain employs TRBV7-9 and TRBJ2-5; D is perhaps TRBD2 (6 bases). Trimming shortened V by 9 bases and J by 4 bases, and 18 bases separated the two germline ends. Per germline, CDR1 SEHNR and CDR2 FQNEAQ (reference sequence). This CDR3 region has 14 residues. The CDR3 loop is CASNDRGVGETQYF. As DNA, the CDR3 is TGTGCCAGTAACGACCGCGGGGTCGGAGAGACCCAGTACTTC.

V usage is TRBV4-3 and J usage is TRBJ1-4; D is unresolved. The CDR3 contains 14 residues. Germline V gene data show CDR1 as LGHNA and CDR2 as YSLEER. V was cut by 0 bases and J by 8 bases, with 10 bases left in between. The CDR3 nucleotides are TGCGCCAGCAGCCAAGAGCGGAGATGGGAAAAACTGTTTTTT. As protein: CASSQERRWEKLFF.

The chain uses TRBV6-1 and TRBJ1-2, with 8 bases identical to TRBD1. This CDR3 has 13 residues. Germline lookup yields CDR1 MNHNS and CDR2 SASEGT. Trimming at V came to 7 bases and at J to 3 bases, leaving 4 bases not matched to a gene. This chain's CDR3 is CASTETGDYGYTF. The CDR3 nucleotides read TGTGCCAGCACCGAGACAGGGGACTATGGCTACACCTTC.

This clone was found once. The sample has other DNA sequences that encode this CDR3 too. This chain links TRBV7-2 with TRBJ2-7; perhaps TRBD1 as D (5 bases). This CDR3 comprises 15 residues. Germline CDR1 SGHTA, CDR2 FQGNSA. V lost 1 base and J lost 3, with 13 bases in between. CDR3 nucleotide sequence: TGTGCCAGCAGCTTAGGGCAGGGAAGGAGCTACGAGCAGTACTTC. This sequence encodes CASSLGQGRSYEQYF. Full variable domain (outside the CDR3, taken from reference TRBV7-2 and TRBJ2-7): GAGVSQSPSNKVTEKGKDVELRCDPISGHTALYWYRQSLGQGLEFLIYFQGNSAPDKSGLPSDRFSAERTGGSVSTLTIQRTQQEDSAVYLCASSLGQGRSYEQYFGPGTRLTVT.

The chain links TRBV6-5 to TRBJ2-7; D ambiguous. This CDR3 spans 14 amino acids. V was pared by 5 bases and J by 1 base, with 12 bases between. Germline CDR1 is MNHEY and CDR2 is SVGAGI. The CDR3 loop reads CASSPRTYSYEQYF. CDR3 coding DNA: TGTGCCAGCAGTCCCCGGACGTATTCCTACGAGCAGTACTTC.

The genes are TRBV5-1 and TRBJ2-7; D is unresolved. There are 13 residues in the CDR3. Germline CDR1 SGHRS, CDR2 YFSETQ. Trimming shortened V by 0 bases and J by 3 bases, and 7 bases separated the two germline ends. The CDR3 region has the DNA TGCGCCAGCAGCTTGGGTTCGGGCTACGAGCAGTACTTC. Translated, it gives CASSLGSGYEQYF.

V and J are TRBV2 and TRBJ1-1; no firm D call. Germline V gene lookup returns CDR1 SNHLY and CDR2 FYNNEI. CDR3 length: 14 residues. The V gene lost 2 bases and the J gene lost 0 bases, with 7 bases spanning the gap. The CDR3 region is CASSELEVNTEAFF. The CDR3 bases are TGTGCCAGCAGTGAATTGGAGGTGAACACTGAAGCTTTCTTT.

The rearrangement uses TRBV28 and TRBJ1-5; TRBD1 agrees at 10 bases. V shed 1 base, J shed 6 bases, and the junction held 9 bases outside the gene matches. The CDR3 contains 17 residues. Per germline, CDR1 MDHEN and CDR2 SYDVKM. The CDR3 DNA sequence: TGTGCCAGCAGTTTATTTCCGACAGGGGGCTCTGGTCAGCCCCAGCATTTT. Residues: CASSLFPTGGSGQPQHF.

The rearrangement uses TRBV7-9 and TRBJ1-2; no reliable D call. Trimming removed 0 bases from V and 8 bases from J, with 16 bases in between. The CDR3 spans 15 residues. Germline CDR1 is SEHNR and CDR2 is FQNEAQ (reference sequence). The CDR3 DNA is TGTGCCAGCAGCTTAGCGGGCGGAGGACGGTGGGGCTACACCTTC. Residues: CASSLAGGGRWGYTF.

A single count supports this clone. CDR3 region: CASTTGGANYGYTF. The CDR3 DNA reads TGTGCCAGCACCACTGGGGGGGCGAACTATGGCTACACCTTC. V usage is TRBV28 and J usage is TRBJ1-2; weak D call: TRBD1 (6 bases). The V end was cut by 7 bases, the J end by 2 bases, with 14 bases between. The length of the CDR3 is 14 residues. Germline V gene data show CDR1 as MDHEN and CDR2 as SYDVKM.

The chain combines TRBV2 with TRBJ1-4; unclear D gene. Germline CDR1 reads SNHLY; CDR2 reads FYNNEI. V lost 6 bases and J lost 0, with 8 bases in between. The CDR3 runs to 14 residues. The CDR3 sequence is CASRNGATNEKLFF. The DNA for the CDR3 is TGTGCCAGCAGAAACGGTGCAACTAATGAAAAACTGTTTTTT.

The chain is built from TRBV5-1 and TRBJ2-2; possible D gene TRBD2, 5 bases. Trimming stripped 4 bases from V and 3 bases from J, with 10 bases between. From germline, CDR1 is SGHRS and CDR2 YFSETQ. The CDR3 spans 14 residues. CDR3 sequence: CASSPDSYTGELFF. CDR3 DNA: TGCGCCAGCAGCCCGGACTCCTACACCGGGGAGCTGTTTTTT.

V is TRBV11-2 and J is TRBJ2-5; TRBD1 matches at 8 bases. CDR3 length: 14 amino acids. The J segment lost 5 bases and the V segment lost 1 base, leaving 3 bases of the junction unmatched. Germline assignment: CDR1 SGHAT and CDR2 FQNNGV. CDR3 DNA: TGTGCCAGCAGCTTAGGACAGGGGATGGAGACCCAGTACTTC. Its protein product is CASSLGQGMETQYF.